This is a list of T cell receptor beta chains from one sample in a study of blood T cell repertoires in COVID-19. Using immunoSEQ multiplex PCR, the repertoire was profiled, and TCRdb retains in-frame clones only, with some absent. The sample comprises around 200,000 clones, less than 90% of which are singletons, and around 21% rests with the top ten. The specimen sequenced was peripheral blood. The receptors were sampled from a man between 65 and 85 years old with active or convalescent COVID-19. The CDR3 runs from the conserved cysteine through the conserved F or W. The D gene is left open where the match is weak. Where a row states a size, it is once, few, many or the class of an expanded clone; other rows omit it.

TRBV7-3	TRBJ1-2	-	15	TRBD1	CASSSAGTGNPGYTF	TGTGCCAGCAGTTCCGCCGGGACAGGGAACCCTGGCTACACCTTC
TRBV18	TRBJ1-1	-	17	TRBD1	CASSPRAGGERFTEAFF	TGTGCCAGCTCACCACGGGCAGGGGGCGAGCGGTTTACTGAAGCTTTCTTT
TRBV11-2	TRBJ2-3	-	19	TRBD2	CASSYPIGTSGRALDTQYF	TGTGCCAGCAGCTACCCTATCGGGACTAGCGGGAGGGCCCTGGATACGCAGTATTTT
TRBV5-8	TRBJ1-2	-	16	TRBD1	CASSTNPGQANYGYTF	TGTGCCAGCAGCACCAACCCGGGACAGGCTAACTATGGCTACACCTTC
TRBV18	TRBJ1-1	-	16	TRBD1	CASSPGQGAIRTEAFF	TGTGCCAGCTCACCTGGACAGGGGGCGATTCGTACTGAAGCTTTCTTT
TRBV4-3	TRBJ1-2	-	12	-	CASSVTGSGYTF	TGCGCCAGCAGCGTCACAGGGTCTGGCTACACCTTC
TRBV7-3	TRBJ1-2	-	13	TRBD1	CASSPDRAGGYTF	TGTGCCAGCAGCCCAGACAGGGCCGGTGGCTACACCTTC
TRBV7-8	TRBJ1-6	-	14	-	CASSLTGNLKALHF	TGTGCCAGCAGTTTGACAGGAAATTTGAAAGCCCTCCACTTT
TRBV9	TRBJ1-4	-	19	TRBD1	CASSLSGTGALGTNEKLFF	TGTGCCAGCAGCCTCTCCGGGACAGGGGCCCTCGGGACTAATGAAAAACTGTTTTTT
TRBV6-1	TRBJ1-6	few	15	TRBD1	CASSEGTGSYSPLHF	TGTGCCAGCAGTGAGGGGACAGGCTCTTATTCACCCCTCCACTTT
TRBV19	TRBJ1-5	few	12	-	CASSRVNQPQHF	TGTGCCAGTAGTAGAGTCAATCAGCCCCAGCATTTT
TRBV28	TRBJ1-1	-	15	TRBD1	CASTVTGGGGTEAFF	TGTGCCAGCACCGTTACAGGAGGGGGCGGCACTGAAGCTTTCTTT
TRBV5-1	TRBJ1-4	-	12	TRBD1	CASTAQQGQLFF	TGCGCCAGTACCGCTCAACAGGGGCAACTGTTTTTT
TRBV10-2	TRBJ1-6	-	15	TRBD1	CASSADRGYNSPLHF	TGCGCCAGCAGTGCCGACAGGGGTTATAATTCACCCCTCCACTTT
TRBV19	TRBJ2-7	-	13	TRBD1	CASSRRQGYEQYF	TGTGCCAGTAGTAGGAGACAGGGGTACGAGCAGTACTTC
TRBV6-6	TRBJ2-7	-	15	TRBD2	CASSNLGSGSYEQYF	TGTGCCAGCAGTAACCTGGGTAGCGGGAGTTACGAGCAGTACTTC
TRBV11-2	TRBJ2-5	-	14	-	CASTFRGTEGVQYF	TGTGCCAGCACCTTCCGCGGCACAGAGGGGGTCCAGTACTTC
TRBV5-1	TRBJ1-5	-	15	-	CASSLAGSGNQPQHF	TGCGCCAGCAGCTTGGCCGGGAGTGGAAATCAGCCCCAGCATTTT
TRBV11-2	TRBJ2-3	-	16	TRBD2	CASSLGRLAVTDTQYF	TGTGCCAGCAGCTTAGGAAGGCTAGCGGTCACAGATACGCAGTATTTT
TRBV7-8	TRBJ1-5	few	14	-	CASSFTGPNQPQHF	TGTGCCAGCAGCTTTACAGGGCCTAATCAGCCCCAGCATTTT